This T cell receptor beta chain was recovered during a study of cytomegalovirus exposure and HLA in healthy donors. This CDR3 comprises 18 residues. Germline trimming cut 0 bases from V and 0 bases from J; bases unmatched to any gene: 7. CDR1 SGDLS and CDR2 YYNGEE come from the germline V gene. General observations from the study: HLA alleles showed associations with around 15,000 TCR beta sequences in a later analysis, at a 0.05 false discovery rate.

The PCR had 60 Vbeta and 13 Jbeta primers. Repertoires were generated with immunoSEQ multiplex PCR, while TCRdb's copy carries only in-frame clones and drops some. Recorded here are 150,000 to 200,000 clones; the top ten clones represent 1.3%. As to this clone: Its specificity is unknown.

The source of this sequence is a woman in her fifties or sixties in good health and CMV-seronegative. Sequencing was performed on PBMCs. The V call is TRBV9, the J call TRBJ2-3; 10 nucleotides agree with TRBD2. CDR3 nucleotide sequence: TGTGCCAGCAGCGTAGTAAGCGGGGGGGACACTAGCACAGATACGCAGTATTTT. It is translated as CASSVVSGGDTSTDTQYF.